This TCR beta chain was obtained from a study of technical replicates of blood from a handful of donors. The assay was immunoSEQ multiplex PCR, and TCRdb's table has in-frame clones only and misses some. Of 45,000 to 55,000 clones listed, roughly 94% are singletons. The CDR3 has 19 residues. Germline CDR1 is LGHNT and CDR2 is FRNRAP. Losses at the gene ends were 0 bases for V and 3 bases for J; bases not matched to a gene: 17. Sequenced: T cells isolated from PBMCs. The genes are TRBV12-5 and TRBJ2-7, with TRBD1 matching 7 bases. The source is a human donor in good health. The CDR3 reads CASGLVQISRTGRIYEQYF. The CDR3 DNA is TGTGCTAGTGGTTTGGTCCAGATATCCCGGACAGGTCGTATCTACGAGCAGTACTTC.